This TCR beta chain was captured in a study of T cells in Graves' hyperthyroidism and ophthalmopathy. The CDR3 runs 14 residues. Notes on this clonotype: Its cognate antigen is unknown. At one boundary the junction diverges from the germline segment, which might be a read error.

Hyperthyroidism had been newly diagnosed in patients aged 18 to 65, and its duration was under 2 months. Overall study findings and caveats: Progression to ophthalmopathy was predicted a median of about six months early.

Amplified regions were TCR beta CDR3 sequences from RNA transcripts. The HTBI primer set drove a first-round RT-PCR of the TCR CDR3. MiXCR, applied by TCRdb to the multiplex PCR reads, yields one record per CDR3 protein. The sample shows 700,000 to 950,000 distinct CDR3 sequences, 30% to 40% of them seen only once. This clonotype originated in a middle-aged woman with Graves' hyperthyroidism. The material sequenced was blood. The V and J genes are TRBV12-3 or TRBV12-4 and TRBJ1-4; D may be TRBD1 (6 bases). The CDR3 DNA sequence: TGTGCCGGCAGTTTGTCAGGGGTTAATGAAAAACTGTTTTTT. This sequence encodes CAGSLSGVNEKLFF.